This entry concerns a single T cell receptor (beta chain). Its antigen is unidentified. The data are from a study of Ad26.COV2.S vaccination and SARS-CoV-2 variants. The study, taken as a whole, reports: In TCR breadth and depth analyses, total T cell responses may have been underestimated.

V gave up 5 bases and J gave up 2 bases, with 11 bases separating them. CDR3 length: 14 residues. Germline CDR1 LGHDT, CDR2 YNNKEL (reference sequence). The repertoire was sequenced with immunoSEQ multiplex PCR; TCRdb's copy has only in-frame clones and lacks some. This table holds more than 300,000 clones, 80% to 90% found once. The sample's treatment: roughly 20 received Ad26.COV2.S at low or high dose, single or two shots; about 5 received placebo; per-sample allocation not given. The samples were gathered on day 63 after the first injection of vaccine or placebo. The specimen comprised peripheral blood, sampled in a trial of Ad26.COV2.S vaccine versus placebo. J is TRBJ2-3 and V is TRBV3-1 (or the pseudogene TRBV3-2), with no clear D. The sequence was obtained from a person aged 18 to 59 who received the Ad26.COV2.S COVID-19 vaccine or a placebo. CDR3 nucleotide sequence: TGTGCCAGCAGCTGGGGTCGGCCCACAGATACGCAGTATTTT. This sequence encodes CASSWGRPTDTQYF.